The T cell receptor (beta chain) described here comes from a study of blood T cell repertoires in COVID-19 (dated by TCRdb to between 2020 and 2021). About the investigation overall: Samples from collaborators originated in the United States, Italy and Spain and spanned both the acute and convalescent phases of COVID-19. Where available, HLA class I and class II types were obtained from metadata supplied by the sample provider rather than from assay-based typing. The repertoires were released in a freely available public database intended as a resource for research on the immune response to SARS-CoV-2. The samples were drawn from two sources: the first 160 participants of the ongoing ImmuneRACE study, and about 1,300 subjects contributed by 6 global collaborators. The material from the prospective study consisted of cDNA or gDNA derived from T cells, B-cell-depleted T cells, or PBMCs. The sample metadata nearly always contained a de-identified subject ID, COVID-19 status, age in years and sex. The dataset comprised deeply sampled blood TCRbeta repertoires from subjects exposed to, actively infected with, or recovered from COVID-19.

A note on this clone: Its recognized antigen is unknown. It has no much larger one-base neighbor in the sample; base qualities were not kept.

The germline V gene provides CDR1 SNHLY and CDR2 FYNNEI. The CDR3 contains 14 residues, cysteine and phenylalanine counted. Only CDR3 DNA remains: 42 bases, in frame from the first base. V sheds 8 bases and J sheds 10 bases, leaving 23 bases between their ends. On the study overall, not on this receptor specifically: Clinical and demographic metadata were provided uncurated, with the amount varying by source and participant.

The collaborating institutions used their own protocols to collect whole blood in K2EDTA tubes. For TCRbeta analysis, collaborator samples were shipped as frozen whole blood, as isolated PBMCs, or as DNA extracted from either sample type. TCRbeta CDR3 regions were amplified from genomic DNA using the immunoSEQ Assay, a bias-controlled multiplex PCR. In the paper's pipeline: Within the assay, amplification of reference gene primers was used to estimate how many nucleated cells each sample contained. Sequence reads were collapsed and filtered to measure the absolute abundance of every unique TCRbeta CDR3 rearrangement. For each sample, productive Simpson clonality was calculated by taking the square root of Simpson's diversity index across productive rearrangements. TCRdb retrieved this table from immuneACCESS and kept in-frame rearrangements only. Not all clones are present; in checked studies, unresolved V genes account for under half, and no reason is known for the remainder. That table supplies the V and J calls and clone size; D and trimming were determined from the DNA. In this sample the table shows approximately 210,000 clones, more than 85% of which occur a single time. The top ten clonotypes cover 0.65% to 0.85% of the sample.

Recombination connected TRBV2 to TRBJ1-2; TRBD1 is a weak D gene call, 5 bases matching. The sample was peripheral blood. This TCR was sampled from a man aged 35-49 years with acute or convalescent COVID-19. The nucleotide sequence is TGTGCCAGCGTCCGTAGTCAGGACATATGGGACTACACCTTC. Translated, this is CASVRSQDIWDYTF.